Listed here are 13 T cell receptor beta chains from one sample, sequenced in a study of blood T cell repertoires in COVID-19. The table came from immunoSEQ multiplex PCR; TCRdb's copy has only in-frame clones and leaves some out. Of some 65,000 clones detected, more than 75% appear once; the ten largest clones hold approximately 15%. Sequencing was done on a sample of peripheral blood. These receptors were obtained from a middle-aged man with COVID-19, enrolled during active disease.

J is TRBJ1-1 and V is TRBV5-5; unclear D gene. In germline, CDR1 is SGHKS, CDR2 YYEKEE (reference sequence). The CDR3 totals 13 residues. The V and J ends lost 0 bases and 8 bases respectively, with 11 bases between them. The CDR3 is CASSLVIYSEAFF. As DNA, the CDR3 is TGTGCCAGCAGCTTGGTAATCTACTCAGAAGCTTTCTTT.

The CDR3 is CASSPKGAVDNEQFF. The CDR3 coding sequence is TGTGCCAGCTCACCAAAGGGGGCTGTCGACAATGAGCAGTTCTTC. V usage is TRBV18 and J usage is TRBJ2-1, with 7 positions matching TRBD1. The V gene's germline CDR1 is KGHSH and CDR2 LQKENI. The CDR3 has 15 amino acids. Losses at the gene ends were 2 bases for V and 5 bases for J; bases not matched to a gene: 6. Full variable domain (remainder filled in from reference TRBV18 and TRBJ2-1): NAGVMQNPRHLVRRRGQEARLRCSPMKGHSHVYWYRQLPEEGLKFMVYLQKENIIDESGMPKERFSAEFPKEGPSILRIQQVVRGDSAAYFCASSPKGAVDNEQFFGPGTRLTVL.

The chain is built from TRBV19 and TRBJ1-2; 7 bases line up with TRBD1. CDR1 is LNHDA and CDR2 is SQIVND in the germline V gene (reference sequence). CDR3 length: 13 residues. V shed 6 bases, J shed 4 bases, and the junction held 5 bases outside the gene matches. The CDR3 nucleotides read TGTGCCAGTAGATTGGGGACAGCCTATGGCTACACCTTC. Protein: CASRLGTAYGYTF.

The chain joins TRBV6-5 to TRBJ1-1, with 7 bases aligning to TRBD1. Germline CDR1 reads MNHEY; CDR2 reads SVGAGI. The ends lost 6 bases at V and 5 bases at J; junction bases unmatched: 12. The CDR3 is 15 amino acids. The CDR3 reads CASRSRTQGWTEAFF. CDR3 DNA: TGTGCCAGCAGGTCGAGGACACAGGGGTGGACTGAAGCTTTCTTT.

The chain recombines TRBV5-1 with TRBJ1-6, with 8 bases that match TRBD1. Germline-derived CDR1 and CDR2 are SGHRS and YFSETQ. The CDR3 consists of 17 residues. V shed 0 bases and J 8 bases; nucleotides not matched to a gene: 10. In nucleotides, the CDR3 is TGCGCCAGCAGCTTGGAAGCAGCAGGGACAGGCGATTCACCCCTCCACTTT. This sequence encodes CASSLEAAGTGDSPLHF.

The chain has TRBV19 and TRBJ2-3, with 7 bases lining up with TRBD1. CDR1 is LNHDA, CDR2 SQIVND, per germline (reference sequence). The CDR3 contains 16 residues. The trim removed 6 bases at V and 0 bases at J, leaving 9 bases unmatched. The CDR3 nucleotides are TGTGCCAGTAGAGACTCCGGGACAGTGAGCACAGATACGCAGTATTTT. It yields the protein CASRDSGTVSTDTQYF.

The chain joins TRBV10-2 to TRBJ2-7; D is uncertain. Germline lookup yields CDR1 WSHSY and CDR2 SAAADI. V dropped 2 bases and J dropped 7 bases, with 12 bases sitting between them. This CDR3 is 13 amino acids long. The CDR3: CASSEALSGEQYF. The CDR3 DNA reads TGCGCCAGCAGTGAGGCTCTCTCGGGTGAGCAGTACTTC.

The chain's CDR3 is CASSSFDSYNEQFF. The CDR3, as DNA: TGTGCCAGCAGTTCATTCGACTCTTACAATGAGCAGTTCTTC. This chain connects TRBV6-6 to TRBJ2-1; no clear D. Germline values: CDR1 MNHNY, CDR2 SVGAGI (reference sequence). This CDR3 has 14 amino acids. V lost 4 bases and J 4 bases, leaving 11 bases between the germline ends.

In this sample, this clone turned up once. CDR3 sequence reads: CASSHLSGNTGELFF. The CDR3 bases are TGTGCCAGCAGCCACCTCAGCGGAAACACCGGGGAGCTGTTTTTT. V and J are TRBV4-2 and TRBJ2-2; a possible D gene is TRBD2 (5 bases). CDR1 is LGHNA and CDR2 is YNFKEQ in the germline V gene. This CDR3 is 15 amino acids long. Trimming cost V 3 bases and J 2 bases, with 10 bases left between them.

The rearrangement links TRBV5-1 to TRBJ2-7, with D perhaps TRBD2 (5 bases). The germline CDR1 and CDR2 sequences are SGHRS and YFSETQ. Trimming left V 1 base short and J 2 bases short, with 7 bases between. The length of the CDR3 is 13 residues. CDR3: CASSLLAAYEQYF. For the CDR3, the DNA is TGCGCCAGCAGCTTGCTAGCAGCCTACGAGCAGTACTTC.

The chain combines TRBV6-2 or TRBV6-3 with TRBJ1-6, with TRBD1 matching over 8 bases. V trimming: 3 bases; J trimming: 14 bases; junction bases outside the gene matches: 12. Germline lookup yields CDR1 MNHEY and CDR2 SVGEGT. The CDR3 is 15 residues long. In nucleotides, the CDR3 is TGTGCCAGCAGTTATCCCGGACAGGGATCCGAGACCCTCCACTTT. It encodes CASSYPGQGSETLHF.

The J gene is TRBJ1-2, the V gene TRBV7-9, with D unclear. Germline CDR1 and CDR2: SEHNR and FQNEAQ (reference sequence). This CDR3 comprises 13 residues. V lost 1 base to trimming and J lost 5 bases, with 8 bases between them. Here the CDR3 reads CASSLEGRYGYTF. CDR3 DNA: TGTGCCAGCAGCTTAGAAGGGAGATATGGCTACACCTTC.

The chain links TRBV7-7 to TRBJ2-4; 9 positions agree with TRBD1. CDR1 and CDR2 (germline): SSHAT, FNYEAQ (reference sequence). The CDR3 runs 15 residues. The V and J ends lost 5 bases and 5 bases, in that order; junction bases with no gene match: 7. For the CDR3, the DNA is TGTGCCAGCAGCAGACGGGACAGGGAGCAAAACATTCAGTACTTC. Its translation: CASSRRDREQNIQYF.